Sequencing of this T cell receptor beta chain was carried out in a study of blood T cells in healthy people across ages. Trimming pared 6 bases from V and 3 bases from J, leaving 12 bases between. CDR3 size: 13 residues. The use of a sample-barcoded 5' primer and a J-beta primer mix characterized a second PCR of roughly 7 to 11 cycles. Via MiXCR, TCRdb re-called the 5' RACE reads, giving one row per CDR3 protein. The table lists over a million distinct CDR3 sequences, roughly 45% of them singletons. Study results and caveats: The CMV status of each donor remained undetermined, and this could have confounded shifts in expanded clonotypes.

This clonotype appeared a few times. Its target is not known. The rearrangement joins TRBV12-3 or TRBV12-4 to TRBJ2-7; maybe TRBD1 (6 bases). The source material was blood. This TCR derives from a young woman in good health. CDR3 sequence reads: CASRPGTNYEQYF. In nucleotides, the CDR3 is TGTGCCAGCAGACCCGGGACAAACTACGAGCAGTACTTC.